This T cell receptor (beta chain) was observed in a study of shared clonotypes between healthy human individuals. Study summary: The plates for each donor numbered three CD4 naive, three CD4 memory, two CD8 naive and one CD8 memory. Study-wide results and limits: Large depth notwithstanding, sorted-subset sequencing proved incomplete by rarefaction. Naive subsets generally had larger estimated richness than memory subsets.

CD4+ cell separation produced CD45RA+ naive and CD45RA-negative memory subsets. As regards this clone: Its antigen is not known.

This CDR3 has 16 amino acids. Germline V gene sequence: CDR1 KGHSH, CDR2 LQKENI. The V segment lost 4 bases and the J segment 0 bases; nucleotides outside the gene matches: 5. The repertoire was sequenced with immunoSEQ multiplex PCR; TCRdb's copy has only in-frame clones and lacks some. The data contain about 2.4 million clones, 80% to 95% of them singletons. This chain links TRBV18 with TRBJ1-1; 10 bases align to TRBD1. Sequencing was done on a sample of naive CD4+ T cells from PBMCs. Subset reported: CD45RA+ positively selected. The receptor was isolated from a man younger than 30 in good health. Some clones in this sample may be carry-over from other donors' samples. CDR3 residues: CASSLRQGAMNTEAFF. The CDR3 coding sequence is TGTGCCAGCTCACTAAGACAGGGGGCTATGAACACTGAAGCTTTCTTT.